Each of the 9 T cell receptor beta chains below was sequenced from the same sample in a study of T cell responses to AZD1222 COVID-19 vaccine. Some clones are missing from TCRdb's copy, which holds only in-frame ones; the method was immunoSEQ multiplex PCR. The table records about 96,000 clones, roughly 90% of them present only once. The sample here was peripheral blood, taken on day 0 of AZD1222 vaccination. These receptors all come from an adult in good health.

V is TRBV9 and J is TRBJ2-4, with TRBD1 identical over 7 bases. Germline V gene lookup returns CDR1 SGDLS and CDR2 YYNGEE. The CDR3 length is 18 residues. Trimming took 1 base from V and 1 from J; bases not matched to a gene: 11. The CDR3 DNA follows: TGTGCCAGCAGCGTAACCCTTCGACAGGGTGCGGCCAAAAACATTCAGTACTTC. It codes for CASSVTLRQGAAKNIQYF.

The rearrangement links TRBV7-2 to TRBJ2-5; perhaps TRBD1 as D (5 bases). The CDR3 is 14 amino acids. The V and J ends lost 3 bases and 5 bases respectively, with 13 bases between them. CDR1 and CDR2 (germline): SGHTA, FQGNSA. The CDR3 DNA reads TGTGCCAGCAGCTTTAGTCAGGGCGGCGAGACCCAGTACTTC. Translation gives CASSFSQGGETQYF. The variable domain in full, with the rest retrieved from reference TRBV7-2 and TRBJ2-5, is GAGVSQSPSNKVTEKGKDVELRCDPISGHTALYWYRQSLGQGLEFLIYFQGNSAPDKSGLPSDRFSAERTGGSVSTLTIQRTQQEDSAVYLCASSFSQGGETQYFGPGTRLLVL.

The chain carries TRBV9 and TRBJ2-3, with D perhaps being TRBD1 or TRBD2 (6 bases each). Between the trimmed V and J ends, which lost 4 bases and 0 bases, there was a span of 15 bases. The length of the CDR3 is 16 residues. From germline, CDR1 is SGDLS and CDR2 YYNGEE. CDR3 residues: CASSLRGDASTDTQYF. CDR3 coding DNA: TGTGCCAGCAGCCTGAGGGGGGATGCGAGCACAGATACGCAGTATTTT.

The CDR3 spells CASSSRQGYEQYF. The CDR3 region has the DNA TGTGCCAGCAGTTCCAGACAGGGGTACGAGCAGTACTTC. This chain joins TRBV27 and TRBJ2-7; 8 positions agree with TRBD1. This CDR3 region has 13 residues. Germline CDR1 reads MNHEY; CDR2 reads SMNVEV (reference sequence). The junction had 3 bases not matched to a gene; V was cut back by 4 bases and J by 4 bases.

This clone appeared a few times. CDR3 protein: CASSQTRPTGGSGNTIYF. For the CDR3, the DNA is TGTGCCAGCAGCCAGACCCGCCCGACAGGAGGCTCTGGAAACACCATATATTTT. V usage is TRBV3-1 (or the pseudogene TRBV3-2) and J usage is TRBJ1-3, with D perhaps TRBD1 (6 bases). CDR3 length equals 18 residues. CDR1 and CDR2 from the germline V gene are LGHDT and YNNKEL (reference sequence). Trimming removed 3 bases at V and 0 bases at J, with 18 bases between.

This clone appeared once. V and J are TRBV6-5 and TRBJ2-7; D uncertain. The V gene's germline CDR1 is MNHEY and CDR2 SVGAGI. CDR3 length: 15 residues. The germline V and J ends were trimmed by 8 bases and 2 bases, with 19 bases remaining between them. CDR3 residues: CASGDGDPSTYEQYF. The CDR3 DNA reads as TGTGCCAGCGGAGACGGAGACCCCTCGACCTACGAGCAGTACTTC.

The chain carries TRBV13 and TRBJ2-3; 9 nucleotides align to TRBD1. This CDR3 contains 14 residues. Germline loops: CDR1 PRHDT, CDR2 FYEKMQ (reference sequence). J lost 5 bases, V lost 5 bases, and 5 bases had no gene match. CDR3 sequence reads: CASSTGTGQDTQYF. The CDR3 bases are TGTGCCAGCAGCACCGGGACAGGGCAAGATACGCAGTATTTT. Using reference TRBV13 and TRBJ2-3 for the parts outside the CDR3, the full variable domain is AAGVIQSPRHLIKEKRETATLKCYPIPRHDTVYWYQQGPGQDPQFLISFYEKMQSDKGSIPDRFSAQQFSDYHSELNMSSLELGDSALYFCASSTGTGQDTQYFGPGTRLTVL.

The chain uses TRBV5-6 and TRBJ1-5, with D possibly TRBD1 on 5 matching bases. CDR3 size: 15 residues. CDR1 SGHDT and CDR2 YYEEEE come from the germline V gene. Between the trimmed V and J ends, which lost 0 bases and 4 bases, there was a span of 11 bases. This chain's CDR3 is CASSLGQLRNQPQHF. Here the CDR3 DNA reads TGTGCCAGCAGCTTGGGACAGCTACGAAATCAGCCCCAGCATTTT.

The chain employs TRBV28 and TRBJ1-4, with D unresolved. CDR1 and CDR2 (germline): MDHEN, SYDVKM. Trimming left V 5 bases short and J 3 bases short, with 10 bases between. This CDR3 spans 14 amino acids. CDR3 coding DNA: TGTGCCAGCAGTCCTTGGCGGGCTAATGAAAAACTGTTTTTT. Residues: CASSPWRANEKLFF.